The rows below give T cell receptor beta chains drawn from one sample of a study of T-cell reconstitution after alpha-beta-depleted transplantation in children. MiXCR, applied by TCRdb to the PCR reads, yields one record per CDR3 protein. Among roughly 220,000 distinct CDR3 sequences listed, 12% were seen once. The sample here was PBMCs from the stem cell graft donor, taken from the stem cell graft. Every receptor here comes from a human donor who donated a stem cell graft to a child with acute lymphoblastic leukemia. CDR3s include the opening cysteine and the closing phenylalanine or tryptophan. The D gene is left open where the match is weak. Expanded clones get a size class; other rows say once, few or many, or leave the size out.

J,V,D,size,CDR3,DNA
TRBJ2-5,TRBV10-3,TRBD2,-,CAISDGTRRGETQYF,TGTGCCATCAGTGACGGGACTAGACGGGGAGAGACCCAGTACTTC
TRBJ1-3,TRBV20-1,-,many,CSAINRRSISGNTIYF,TGCAGTGCCATAAACAGACGGAGCATTTCTGGAAACACCATATATTTT
TRBJ1-1,TRBV20-1,-,many,CSARSRQKQNTEAFF,TGCAGTGCTAGATCCCGACAGAAGCAGAACACTGAAGCTTTCTTT
TRBJ1-5,TRBV21-1,-,few,CASSNGQLRGGQPQHF,TGTGCCAGCAGCAACGGACAGCTTCGGGGCGGTCAGCCCCAGCATTTT
TRBJ2-3,TRBV28,-,many,CASSSDRLSRTQYF,TGTGCCAGCAGTTCCGACAGGCTTTCGCGTACGCAGTATTTT
TRBJ2-2,TRBV14,-,many,CASSQDETGSFTGELFF,TGTGCCAGCAGCCAAGATGAAACAGGGTCGTTCACCGGGGAGCTGTTTTTT
TRBJ2-3,TRBV5-1,-,many,CASRRNTNADTQYF,TGCGCCAGCAGAAGGAACACCAACGCAGATACGCAGTATTTT
TRBJ1-4,TRBV28,-,few,CASSIRGLGDEKLFF,TGTGCCAGCAGTATACGTGGACTGGGGGACGAAAAACTGTTTTTT
TRBJ1-3,TRBV11-2,-,-,CASSPARLGVLSGNTIYF,TGTGCCAGCAGCCCTGCCAGGCTCGGGGTGCTCTCTGGAAACACCATATATTTT
TRBJ2-1,TRBV5-5,TRBD2,-,CASSLGAGRTYNEQFF,TGTGCCAGCAGCTTGGGAGCGGGAAGAACCTACAATGAGCAGTTCTTC
TRBJ2-1,TRBV30,-,few,CAWSSGKTAAFF,TGTGCCTGGAGTTCCGGAAAGACAGCCGCATTCTTC
TRBJ2-7,TRBV28,TRBD2,few,CASSSRLAGIGEQYF,TGTGCCAGCAGTTCCAGACTAGCGGGAATCGGGGAGCAGTACTTC
TRBJ1-4,TRBV12-3/TRBV12-4,-,many,CASSNPGFNEKLFF,TGTGCCAGCAGTAATCCGGGCTTTAATGAAAAACTGTTTTTT
TRBJ1-4,TRBV5-5,-,many,CASSLRPAGDEKLFF,TGTGCCAGCAGCTTGCGCCCGGCTGGGGACGAAAAACTGTTTTTT
TRBJ2-5,TRBV20-1,-,many,CSATSPAIQETQYF,TGCAGTGCAACCAGCCCTGCCATCCAAGAGACCCAGTACTTC
TRBJ2-3,TRBV27,TRBD1,many,CASRTGGADTQYF,TGTGCCAGCCGGACAGGGGGCGCAGATACGCAGTATTTT
TRBJ1-2,TRBV10-3,-,many,CAIKTETINYGYTF,TGTGCCATCAAGACGGAAACTATTAACTATGGCTACACCTTC
TRBJ2-2,TRBV10-1,-,many,CASSEVSAGELFF,TGCGCCAGCAGTGAGGTGTCAGCTGGGGAGCTGTTTTTT
TRBJ2-7,TRBV28,TRBD1,few,CASRPKGQGLFYEQYF,TGTGCCAGCAGGCCTAAGGGACAGGGGCTTTTTTACGAGCAGTACTTC
TRBJ2-7,TRBV6-1,-,many,CASGSPGTYYEQYF,TGTGCCAGCGGCTCTCCCGGGACCTACTACGAGCAGTACTTC
TRBJ1-1,TRBV3-1,TRBD1,many,CASSRVISGTGGAFF,TGTGCCAGCAGCCGCGTTATCTCCGGGACAGGGGGAGCTTTCTTT
TRBJ1-6,TRBV20-1,TRBD1,-,CSALSRDRVNHSPLHF,TGCAGTGCTTTGTCCCGGGACAGGGTAAATCATTCACCCCTCCACTTT
TRBJ2-2,TRBV10-3,-,many,CAIGLLPNDNTGELFF,TGTGCCATCGGCCTCCTCCCGAATGACAACACCGGGGAGCTGTTTTTT
TRBJ2-5,TRBV28,-,many,CASTRDFQETQYF,TGTGCCAGCACTCGGGACTTCCAAGAGACCCAGTACTTC
TRBJ1-1,TRBV28,-,many,CASITGKAEAFF,TGTGCCAGCATCACAGGGAAGGCTGAAGCTTTCTTT
TRBJ2-1,TRBV11-3,-,many,CASSLEGYNEQFF,TGTGCCAGCAGCTTAGAAGGATACAATGAGCAGTTCTTC
TRBJ2-7,TRBV20-1,-,-,CSARLALPEQYF,TGCAGTGCTAGACTAGCGTTGCCGGAGCAGTACTTC
TRBJ1-5,TRBV18,TRBD1,many,CASSPNIDRVNQPQHF,TGTGCCAGCTCACCTAATATAGACAGGGTGAATCAGCCCCAGCATTTT
TRBJ2-7,TRBV5-4,TRBD2,few,CASSLEGGRGPYEQYF,TGTGCCAGCAGCTTGGAGGGCGGGAGAGGCCCCTACGAGCAGTACTTC
TRBJ2-1,TRBV5-4,TRBD1,-,CASSAANRGLYNEQFF,TGTGCCAGCAGCGCCGCTAACAGGGGGCTCTACAATGAGCAGTTCTTC
TRBJ2-5,TRBV29-1,-,many,CSVGPGFPPQETQYF,TGCAGCGTTGGTCCGGGATTTCCCCCCCAAGAGACCCAGTACTTC
TRBJ1-1,TRBV5-1,TRBD1,many,CASSLGQGYTEAFF,TGCGCCAGCAGCTTGGGACAGGGGTACACTGAAGCTTTCTTT
TRBJ1-2,TRBV5-6,-,many,CASSLVEEGYTF,TGTGCCAGCAGCTTGGTTGAGGAAGGCTACACCTTC
TRBJ2-2,TRBV2,-,many,CASSEGGHTGELFF,TGTGCCAGCAGTGAAGGAGGGCATACCGGGGAGCTGTTTTTT
TRBJ2-1,TRBV7-2,-,many,CASSFLNNEQFF,TGTGCCAGCAGCTTCCTCAACAATGAGCAGTTCTTC
TRBJ2-5,TRBV20-1,-,-,CSASGNGVETQYF,TGCAGTGCTAGCGGAAACGGGGTAGAGACCCAGTACTTC
TRBJ2-2,TRBV9,-,many,CASRTRNTGELFF,TGTGCCAGCCGGACCAGGAACACCGGGGAGCTGTTTTTT
TRBJ1-4,TRBV9,-,many,CASSSSSTKEKLFF,TGTGCCAGCAGCTCCTCGTCGACCAAGGAAAAACTGTTTTTT
TRBJ2-3,TRBV19,TRBD2,few,CASSTSGTQYF,TGTGCCAGTAGCACTAGCGGTACGCAGTATTTT
TRBJ1-3,TRBV4-2,-,many,CASSQDSSSGNTIYF,TGTGCCAGCAGCCAAGATTCTAGCTCTGGAAACACCATATATTTT
TRBJ1-5,TRBV12-3/TRBV12-4,-,few,CASSLYPTSGQTTREPQHF,TGTGCCAGCAGTTTATACCCCACTTCCGGTCAAACGACGAGAGAGCCCCAGCATTTT
TRBJ1-4,TRBV27,-,many,CASSSTGPNEKLFF,TGTGCCAGCAGTTCGACAGGCCCCAATGAAAAACTGTTTTTT
TRBJ2-1,TRBV10-3,TRBD1,many,CAIDRGSNGEQFF,TGTGCCATCGACAGGGGGTCAAATGGTGAGCAGTTCTTC
TRBJ2-1,TRBV6-2/TRBV6-3,-,many,CASSSERTATGSEQFF,TGTGCCAGCAGTTCCGAACGGACAGCGACTGGCAGTGAGCAGTTCTTC
TRBJ2-3,TRBV20-1,-,-,CSAARTDTQYF,TGCAGTGCTGCCCGCACAGATACGCAGTATTTT
TRBJ2-7,TRBV29-1,TRBD1,many,CSVRTGQAYEQYF,TGCAGCGTTCGGACAGGGCAGGCCTACGAGCAGTACTTC
TRBJ2-3,TRBV19,-,many,CASSGPATDTQYF,TGTGCCAGTAGTGGTCCTGCCACAGATACGCAGTATTTT
TRBJ1-1,TRBV7-8,-,many,CASSLRTGSTEAFF,TGTGCCAGCAGCCTTAGGACGGGATCCACTGAAGCTTTCTTT
TRBJ2-7,TRBV12-3/TRBV12-4,-,many,CASSARVTSSYEQYF,TGTGCCAGCAGTGCCCGGGTCACGAGCTCCTACGAGCAGTACTTC
TRBJ1-1,TRBV5-1,TRBD1,many,CASSITGQGLGTEAFF,TGCGCCAGCAGCATAACCGGACAGGGTCTGGGCACTGAAGCTTTCTTT
TRBJ2-3,TRBV7-2,TRBD2,many,CASSSTSGGYTNTQYF,TGTGCCAGCAGCTCCACTAGCGGGGGATACACAAATACGCAGTATTTT
TRBJ2-7,TRBV5-1,TRBD1,many,CASSPGQGREQYF,TGCGCCAGCAGCCCGGGACAGGGCCGCGAGCAGTACTTC